The 17 T cell receptor beta chains below come from one sample, sequenced in a study of cytomegalovirus exposure and HLA in healthy donors. In the PCR, 60 Vbeta and 13 Jbeta primers were used. Profiling relied on immunoSEQ multiplex PCR, and the TCRdb table lists in-frame clones only, not all of them. The sample includes 180,000 or so clones, around 78% of them seen just once. The sample taken for sequencing was PBMCs. The source is a woman younger than 45 in good health and CMV-seropositive.

This clone was seen only once. The chain links TRBV9 to TRBJ1-1; 8 nucleotides agree with TRBD1. The length of the CDR3 is 14 residues. Losses at the gene ends were 4 bases for V and 3 bases for J; bases not matched to a gene: 5. Germline V lookup: CDR1 SGDLS, CDR2 YYNGEE. CDR3 bases: TGTGCCAGCAGCACAACACAGGGGGACACTGAAGCTTTCTTT. This sequence encodes CASSTTQGDTEAFF.

The V call is TRBV30, the J call TRBJ2-3; 11 positions match TRBD2. This CDR3 has 17 amino acids. From germline, CDR1 is GTSNPN and CDR2 SVGIG (reference sequence). Trimming cost V 2 bases and J 2 bases; bases outside gene matches: 9. The CDR3: CAWSSTRTSGYTDTQYF. The DNA for the CDR3 is TGTGCCTGGAGTTCTACCCGGACTAGCGGGTACACAGATACGCAGTATTTT.

The chain employs TRBV30 and TRBJ1-5; possibly TRBD1 for D (6 bases). V was cut by 4 bases and J by 4 bases, with 20 bases left in between. Germline values: CDR1 GTSNPN, CDR2 SVGIG (reference sequence). The CDR3 contains 16 residues. The CDR3 nucleotides read TGTGCCTGGACCCGAGCAGGGGCCTTGTCTAATCAGCCCCAGCATTTT. Its translation: CAWTRAGALSNQPQHF.

V is TRBV7-2 and J is TRBJ1-3; perhaps TRBD1 as D (5 bases). Germline V gene data show CDR1 as SGHTA and CDR2 as FQGNSA. This CDR3 region has 15 residues. The ends were cut back, 0 bases at V and 0 bases at J, with 6 bases in the middle. Here the CDR3 DNA reads TGTGCCAGCAGCTTAGCGGGACTCTCTGGAAACACCATATATTTT. Protein product: CASSLAGLSGNTIYF.

V is TRBV5-1 and J is TRBJ1-6, with 9 bases lining up with TRBD1. Germline-derived CDR1 and CDR2 are SGHRS and YFSETQ. With V trimmed by 0 bases and J by 0 bases, 7 bases remained unmatched. The CDR3 consists of 19 residues. The CDR3: CASSLEGQGFSSYNSPLHF. CDR3 nucleotide sequence: TGCGCCAGCAGCTTGGAGGGACAGGGCTTTAGCTCCTATAATTCACCCCTCCACTTT.

This clone was found once. The rearrangement joins TRBV18 to TRBJ2-7, with 10 nucleotides matching TRBD1. Germline V gives CDR1 KGHSH, CDR2 LQKENI. This CDR3 spans 14 amino acids. V lost 4 bases, J lost 2 bases, and 2 bases stayed unmatched. CDR3 nucleotide sequence: TGTGCCAGCTCACGGACAGGGGGAGCCTACGAGCAGTACTTC. Its translation: CASSRTGGAYEQYF.

V and J are TRBV4-3 and TRBJ2-1; TRBD2 matches 7 bases. The CDR3 is 16 residues long. Trimming at V came to 0 bases and at J to 6 bases, leaving 8 bases not matched to a gene. The germline gives CDR1 LGHNA, CDR2 YSLEER. The CDR3 nucleotides are TGCGCCAGCAGCCAAGAAGGTCTAGCGGTAGCCAATGAGCAGTTCTTC. Protein product: CASSQEGLAVANEQFF.

V usage is TRBV6-6 and J usage is TRBJ1-5; TRBD1 is a possible D gene (6 bases). V was trimmed by 8 bases and J by 0 bases, leaving 17 bases between them. The CDR3 covers 16 residues. Germline V gene sequence: CDR1 MNHNY, CDR2 SVGAGI (reference sequence). CDR3 sequence (DNA): TGTGCCAGCTCTCCCAGGACAGAGTATAGCAATCAGCCCCAGCATTTT. Protein: CASSPRTEYSNQPQHF.

The chain links TRBV9 to TRBJ1-5, with D possibly being TRBD1 (5 bases). In germline, CDR1 is SGDLS, CDR2 YYNGEE. V was shortened by 0 bases and J by 2 bases, with 9 bases between the two germline ends. The CDR3 is 15 amino acids. DNA for the CDR3: TGTGCCAGCAGCGTAGGTTTAGGGGGCAATCAGCCCCAGCATTTT. This gives the protein CASSVGLGGNQPQHF.

CDR3 DNA sequence: TGTGCTAGTGGTCTACCGGGACAGGGAAAGAGTGAGCAGTTCTTC. This gives the protein CASGLPGQGKSEQFF. The V call is TRBV12-5, the J call TRBJ2-1; 9 positions match TRBD1. V shed 5 bases and J 9 bases; nucleotides not matched to a gene: 11. Germline lookup yields CDR1 LGHNT and CDR2 FRNRAP. The length of the CDR3 is 15 residues.

V and J are TRBV6-1 and TRBJ2-5, with D perhaps TRBD1 (6 bases). V was clipped by 4 bases and J by 9 bases, with 9 bases between them. Germline assignment: CDR1 MNHNS and CDR2 SASEGT. The CDR3 totals 11 residues. CDR3: CASSGQGSQYF. As DNA, the CDR3 is TGTGCCAGCAGTGGTCAGGGGTCCCAGTACTTC.

The V gene is TRBV5-5, the J gene TRBJ2-7; D is ambiguous. Trimming left V 1 base short and J 2 bases short, with 10 bases between. The CDR3 covers 14 residues. CDR1 is SGHKS, CDR2 YYEKEE, per germline (reference sequence). CDR3 nucleotide sequence: TGTGCCAGCAGCTTGCCCCAAGGAGCCTACGAGCAGTACTTC. Its translation is CASSLPQGAYEQYF.

This clone was counted once. The chain joins TRBV18 to TRBJ1-2; TRBD1 aligns across 7 bases. The CDR3 has 14 residues. The V gene's germline CDR1 is KGHSH and CDR2 LQKENI. V lost 6 bases, J lost 3 bases, and 7 bases stayed unmatched. CDR3 nucleotide sequence: TGTGCCAGCTCCCCTACAGGGGATCACTATGGCTACACCTTC. Its translation: CASSPTGDHYGYTF.

This chain links TRBV28 with TRBJ1-2; D ambiguous. The CDR3 spans 12 residues. From germline, CDR1 is MDHEN and CDR2 SYDVKM. The V end was cut by 6 bases, the J end by 4 bases, with 9 bases between. This CDR3 is CASSSDIYGYTF. The DNA for the CDR3 is TGTGCCAGCAGCTCTGACATCTATGGCTACACCTTC.

This clone appeared once. J is TRBJ2-5 and V is TRBV19; 12 bases are shared with TRBD2. Per germline, CDR1 LNHDA and CDR2 SQIVND (reference sequence). The CDR3 extends over 15 amino acids. V shed 5 bases, J shed 5 bases, and the junction held 6 bases outside the gene matches. The CDR3 DNA sequence: TGTGCCAGTAGTCTTCGGACTAGCGGGATTGAGACCCAGTACTTC. Protein: CASSLRTSGIETQYF.

The V and J genes are TRBV6-5 and TRBJ2-7; D is perhaps TRBD1 (6 bases). The CDR3 extends over 13 amino acids. V was pared by 6 bases and J by 6 bases, with 15 bases between. From germline, CDR1 is MNHEY and CDR2 SVGAGI. The CDR3, as DNA: TGTGCCAGCAGGTTACTTCAGGGGAGCGAGCAGTACTTC. Amino acids: CASRLLQGSEQYF.

The chain joins TRBV28 to TRBJ1-2; TRBD1 is a possible D gene (5 bases). V was pared by 3 bases and J by 1 base, with 9 bases between. The CDR3 sequence is 14 residues long. Germline V gene sequence: CDR1 MDHEN, CDR2 SYDVKM. The CDR3 sequence: CASSFMGLNYGYTF. The CDR3 region has the DNA TGTGCCAGCAGTTTCATGGGGCTTAACTATGGCTACACCTTC.